Listed here are 18 T cell receptor beta chains from one sample, sequenced in a study of patients and donors after allogeneic stem cell transplantation. From the RT-PCR reads, TCRdb called clonotypes with MiXCR, one entry per CDR3 protein. This table holds 920,000 or so distinct CDR3 sequences, more than 15% found once. Sequencing input: blood, either unsorted or a sorted T cell fraction (not recorded which). These receptors all stem from a human donor who was either an allogeneic HSCT recipient or a stem cell or donor lymphocyte infusion donor (not recorded which). It is not recorded whose cells these are; they may come from a transplant donor.

This clonotype was seen many times. The CDR3 region is CASRTGLDNEQFF. CDR3 DNA: TGTGCCAGTCGAACAGGGCTCGACAATGAGCAGTTCTTC. The chain uses TRBV7-2 and TRBJ2-1, with a possible D match to TRBD1 (6 bases). There are 13 residues in the CDR3. CDR1 and CDR2 (germline): SGHTA, FQGNSA. Trimming took off 9 bases at V and 5 bases at J, with 14 bases between the two ends.

V usage is TRBV20-1 and J usage is TRBJ2-1, with 10 bases lining up with TRBD2. This CDR3 contains 17 residues. CDR1 is DFQATT and CDR2 is SNEGSKA in the germline V gene (reference sequence). The V segment lost 0 bases and the J segment 3 bases; nucleotides outside the gene matches: 8. The CDR3 DNA is TGCAGTGCTAGAGAGTTAGCGGGAGGTGGACTCTACAATGAGCAGTTCTTC. This codes for CSARELAGGGLYNEQFF.

This clonotype was seen only a few times. CDR3 residues: CAWSQSGGETQYF. In DNA form, the CDR3 reads TGTGCCTGGAGTCAAAGCGGGGGAGAGACCCAGTACTTC. The rearrangement links TRBV30 to TRBJ2-5, with 8 bases aligning to TRBD2. Trimming at V came to 2 bases and at J to 4 bases, leaving 3 bases not matched to a gene. The CDR3 totals 13 residues. Germline lookup yields CDR1 GTSNPN and CDR2 SVGIG (reference sequence).

CDR3 sequence (DNA): TGTGCCAGCAGTGAGTGGGTAGCGGAACTCTCCTACGAGCAGTACTTC. This sequence encodes CASSEWVAELSYEQYF. This chain uses TRBV6-1 with TRBJ2-7; a weak D match, TRBD2 (6 bases). Germline V gene sequence: CDR1 MNHNS, CDR2 SASEGT. The germline V and J ends were trimmed by 3 bases and 0 bases, with 15 bases remaining between them. This CDR3 has 16 amino acids.

J is TRBJ1-2 and V is TRBV12-3 or TRBV12-4, with TRBD1 matching over 7 bases. After removal of 1 base from V and 5 bases from J, the junction contained 4 bases not matched to a gene. The CDR3 totals 14 residues. The CDR3 loop reads CASSLDIQGYGYTF. Here the CDR3 DNA reads TGTGCCAGCAGTTTAGATATACAGGGGTATGGCTACACCTTC.

This sequence joins TRBV12-3 or TRBV12-4 and TRBJ2-1; no reliable D call. The CDR3 extends over 12 amino acids. Deletions cut 3 bases from V and 9 bases from J, with 9 bases between. The CDR3 coding sequence is TGTGCCAGCAGTTTTTATCTTAGTGAGCAGTTCTTC. This sequence encodes CASSFYLSEQFF.

The chain uses TRBV3-1 and TRBJ1-2, with TRBD1 identical over 12 bases. CDR3 size: 16 residues. The V and J ends lost 0 bases and 7 bases, in that order; junction bases with no gene match: 6. Germline V lookup: CDR1 LGHDT, CDR2 YNNKEL (reference sequence). The CDR3 DNA follows: TGTGCCAGCAGCCAAGATCACCCGGGACAGGGGGCTGGCTACACCTTC. Its protein is CASSQDHPGQGAGYTF.

The rearrangement uses TRBV10-3 and TRBJ2-5; D is perhaps TRBD1 or TRBD2 (5 bases each). The CDR3 contains 13 residues. V gave up 2 bases and J gave up 5 bases, with 9 bases separating them. Germline values: CDR1 ENHRY, CDR2 SYGVKD. The DNA for the CDR3 is TGTGCCATCAGTGAGCGTGAGGGGGAGACCCAGTACTTC. This codes for CAISEREGETQYF.

The V gene is TRBV7-3, the J gene TRBJ1-1, with 7 bases lining up with TRBD1. Trimming removed 5 bases from V and 5 bases from J; junction bases left unmatched: 8. The germline gives CDR1 SGHTA, CDR2 FQGTGA. CDR3 size: 14 residues. This chain's CDR3 is CASSPQGSRTEAFF. The CDR3, as DNA: TGTGCCAGCAGCCCACAGGGGTCAAGGACTGAAGCTTTCTTT.

The chain links TRBV4-3 to TRBJ2-5; perhaps D is TRBD1 or TRBD2 (5 bases each). CDR3 length: 13 residues. Per the germline V gene, CDR1 is LGHNA and CDR2 is YSLEER. Trimming removed 1 base from V and 5 bases from J, with 8 bases in between. DNA of the CDR3: TGCGCCAGCAGCCAAGGGGACGTGGAGACCCAGTACTTC. Its translation: CASSQGDVETQYF.

The rearrangement uses TRBV12-3 or TRBV12-4 and TRBJ2-2; D is unclear. Trimming took 3 bases from V and 0 from J, leaving 8 bases between them. This CDR3 comprises 15 residues. The CDR3 DNA reads as TGTGCCAGCAGTTTTCACAACGCGAACACCGGGGAGCTGTTTTTT. This translates into CASSFHNANTGELFF.

The chain employs TRBV7-2 and TRBJ1-5, with D unclear. This CDR3 is 13 amino acids long. V was cut by 3 bases and J by 4 bases, with 7 bases left in between. Looked up from germline, CDR1 is SGHTA and CDR2 is FQGNSA. CDR3 loop: CASSFWSNQPQHF. Here the CDR3 DNA reads TGTGCCAGCAGCTTTTGGTCTAATCAGCCCCAGCATTTT. Variable domain in full (rest from reference TRBV7-2 and TRBJ1-5): GAGVSQSPSNKVTEKGKDVELRCDPISGHTALYWYRQSLGQGLEFLIYFQGNSAPDKSGLPSDRFSAERTGGSVSTLTIQRTQQEDSAVYLCASSFWSNQPQHFGDGTRLSIL.

Turning to this clonotype: A junction boundary mismatches the germline segment, possibly from a read error. This CDR3 reads CASSPLDYRYTF. The DNA of the CDR3 is TGTGCCAGCAGCCCCCTCGACTATCGCTACACCTTC. This sequence joins TRBV9 and TRBJ1-2, with D uncertain. Germline V gene data show CDR1 as SGDLS and CDR2 as YYNGEE. CDR3 length: 12 residues.

This clonotype occurred a few times. V and J are TRBV20-1 and TRBJ2-7; 8 bases fit TRBD2. Germline V CDR1 and CDR2: DFQATT, SNEGSKA (reference sequence). The V gene end was trimmed by 2 bases and the J gene end by 5 bases; junction bases not matched to a gene: 8. This CDR3 has 14 residues. As DNA, the CDR3 is TGCAGTGCTAGATTAAGCGGGAGATACCACGAGCAGTACTTC. Translating it yields CSARLSGRYHEQYF.

The CDR3 sequence: CASSPGGGGDYNYGYTF. CDR3 coding DNA: TGTGCCAGCAGCCCAGGGGGGGGAGGGGACTATAACTATGGCTACACCTTC. This chain links TRBV11-2 with TRBJ1-2; 7 positions agree with TRBD1. Unmatched junction bases numbered 13, after V lost 5 bases and J lost 1 base. The germline V gene encodes CDR1 SGHAT and CDR2 FQNNGV. This CDR3 has 17 amino acids.

This clonotype was picked up a small number of times. The V and J genes are TRBV13 and TRBJ2-7; maybe TRBD1 (5 bases). In germline, CDR1 is PRHDT, CDR2 FYEKMQ (reference sequence). CDR3 length: 12 residues. Trimming stripped 7 bases from V and 3 bases from J, with 10 bases between. Here the CDR3 reads CASNSRGYEQYF. The CDR3 DNA reads as TGTGCCAGCAACTCAAGGGGCTACGAGCAGTACTTC.

V is TRBV27 and J is TRBJ2-5, with 8 bases identical to TRBD1. Germline V lookup: CDR1 MNHEY, CDR2 SMNVEV (reference sequence). The CDR3 extends over 17 amino acids. The J segment lost 1 base and the V segment lost 2 bases, leaving 9 bases of the junction unmatched. The CDR3 nucleotides read TGTGCCAGCAGTTTAGTCCCCGCGACAGGGGTCCAAGAGACCCAGTACTTC. As protein: CASSLVPATGVQETQYF.

The V and J genes are TRBV4-2 and TRBJ1-5, with D unclear. The V end lost 0 bases, the J end lost 0 bases, and 6 bases lay between the germline ends. From germline, CDR1 is LGHNA and CDR2 YNFKEQ. The CDR3 covers 15 residues. As DNA, the CDR3 is TGTGCCAGCAGCCAAGAGACAAATAGCAATCAGCCCCAGCATTTT. Protein sequence: CASSQETNSNQPQHF.